The 26 T cell receptor beta chains below all came from one sample that was sequenced in a study of CD8 T cells in Susac syndrome. Random hexamers were used to reverse transcribe roughly 0.45 to 1 ug of RNA. TCRdb reprocessed the immunoSEQ multiplex PCR reads via MiXCR and lists one record per CDR3 protein. The data show some 130,000 distinct CDR3 sequences, with 85% to 95% seen just once and 0.15% to 0.2% held by the top ten. Sequenced sample: CD8+ T cells from PBMCs. These receptors came from a human donor with Susac syndrome.

The gene calls are TRBV4-1 and TRBJ2-7; the match to TRBD2 covers 8 bases. Germline-derived CDR1 and CDR2 are MGHRA and YSYEKL. The CDR3 has 15 residues. The V segment lost 1 base and the J segment 3 bases; nucleotides outside the gene matches: 5. The CDR3 loop is CASSQGSGSSYEQYF. The CDR3 nucleotides read TGCGCCAGCAGCCAAGGGAGCGGGAGTAGCTACGAGCAGTACTTC.

V usage is TRBV7-3 and J usage is TRBJ1-1; no clear D. Germline values: CDR1 SGHTA, CDR2 FQGTGA. The CDR3 contains 15 residues. V lost 0 bases, J lost 11 bases, and 19 bases lay in between. The CDR3 loop is CASSLTGLSPLEAFF. DNA for the CDR3: TGTGCCAGCAGCTTAACAGGGCTTTCACCTCTAGAGGCTTTCTTT.

The chain combines TRBV12-3 or TRBV12-4 with TRBJ2-7, with D perhaps TRBD2 (5 bases). The V and J ends lost 5 bases and 5 bases respectively, with 16 bases between them. This CDR3 region has 14 residues. The CDR3 sequence: CASSPVGIGNEQYF. CDR3 coding DNA: TGTGCCAGCAGTCCAGTCGGGATTGGGAACGAGCAGTACTTC.

The chain combines TRBV28 with TRBJ2-5; D may correspond to TRBD1 or TRBD2 (7 bases each). Germline CDR1 MDHEN, CDR2 SYDVKM. V lost 3 bases and J lost 2, with 19 bases in between. CDR3 size: 17 residues. The CDR3, as DNA: TGTGCCAGCAGTTTGGGGGGGGACAGCAGGCGGCAAGAGACCCAGTACTTC. Translated: CASSLGGDSRRQETQYF. The full variable domain, in which reference TRBV28 and TRBJ2-5 provide the parts outside the CDR3, is DVKVTQSSRYLVKRTGEKVFLECVQDMDHENMFWYRQDPGLGLRLIYFSYDVKMKEKGDIPEGYSVSREKKERFSLILESASTNQTSMYLCASSLGGDSRRQETQYFGPGTRLLVL.

This clonotype was seen a single time. The V call is TRBV29-1, the J call TRBJ2-7; D is undetermined. Germline CDR1 SQVTM, CDR2 ANQGSEA. The V and J ends lost 6 bases and 6 bases respectively, with 15 bases between them. The CDR3 runs 12 residues. The DNA of the CDR3 is TGCAGCGTAACGGGTTCGGCTATCGAGCAGTACTTC. Its protein product is CSVTGSAIEQYF.

The genes are TRBV4-1 and TRBJ1-1, with D possibly TRBD1 on 6 matching bases. CDR3 length: 17 amino acids. Germline V gives CDR1 MGHRA, CDR2 YSYEKL. Trimming cost V 4 bases and J 0 bases, with 18 bases left between them. The CDR3 DNA sequence: TGCGCCAGCAGCCGCCAGGGGCCAGAGTCAATGAACACTGAAGCTTTCTTT. Protein sequence: CASSRQGPESMNTEAFF.

V is TRBV12-3 or TRBV12-4 and J is TRBJ2-7, with 7 positions matching TRBD1. J gave up 5 bases and V 5 bases, and 9 bases lay outside the gene matches. The CDR3 runs 14 residues. CDR3 nucleotide sequence: TGTGCCAGCAGTACCGATACAGGGGTCAACGAGCAGTACTTC. Its translation: CASSTDTGVNEQYF.

The chain recombines TRBV28 with TRBJ2-4, with a tentative D call TRBD2 (6 bases). Per germline, CDR1 MDHEN and CDR2 SYDVKM. The CDR3 loop spans 12 amino acids. The V and J ends lost 2 bases and 9 bases respectively, with 8 bases between them. CDR3 in amino acids: CASSLVGGIQYF. In DNA, the CDR3 is TGTGCCAGCAGTTTAGTGGGGGGCATTCAGTACTTC.

This rearrangement joins TRBV28 to TRBJ2-3; 7 positions agree with TRBD2. V lost 2 bases to trimming and J lost 3 bases; unmatched junction nucleotides: 8. The CDR3 loop spans 16 amino acids. The germline gives CDR1 MDHEN, CDR2 SYDVKM. The DNA for the CDR3 is TGTGCCAGCAGTTTAGTTGGCGGGAGAACTACAGATACGCAGTATTTT. As protein: CASSLVGGRTTDTQYF.

CDR3 in amino acids: CSARGGLPSYNEQFF. In nucleotides, the CDR3 is TGCAGTGCTAGAGGGGGACTCCCTTCCTACAATGAGCAGTTCTTC. The V and J genes are TRBV20-1 and TRBJ2-1; D may be TRBD2 (6 bases). The germline V and J ends were trimmed by 1 base and 1 base, with 11 bases remaining between them. The germline V gene has CDR1 DFQATT and CDR2 SNEGSKA (reference sequence). This CDR3 region has 15 residues.

The chain recombines TRBV29-1 with TRBJ2-5, with D tentatively TRBD1 (6 bases). V was pared by 3 bases and J by 5 bases, with 25 bases between. Germline CDR1 SQVTM, CDR2 ANQGSEA. This CDR3 region has 17 residues. The CDR3: CSVEEQGHFAPGETQYF. The CDR3 coding sequence is TGCAGCGTTGAGGAACAGGGCCACTTCGCCCCAGGGGAGACCCAGTACTTC.

V and J are TRBV7-6 and TRBJ1-1; 7 bases are shared with TRBD1. The CDR3 spans 11 residues. V lost 4 bases, J lost 10 bases, and 3 bases stayed unmatched. CDR1 and CDR2 (germline): SGHVS, FNYEAQ. Here the CDR3 reads CASSSTGRAFF. In DNA form, the CDR3 reads TGTGCCAGCAGCTCGACAGGGCGAGCTTTCTTT.

This chain uses TRBV3-1 with TRBJ2-7, with D possibly matching TRBD2 (6 bases). Germline assignment: CDR1 LGHDT and CDR2 YNNKEL (reference sequence). V dropped 1 base and J dropped 2 bases, with 9 bases sitting between them. CDR3 length: 14 residues. CDR3 residues: CASSQGDSTYEQYF. CDR3 in DNA: TGTGCCAGCAGCCAAGGGGACTCTACCTACGAGCAGTACTTC.

The chain couples TRBV30 to TRBJ2-7; D perhaps matches TRBD2 (5 bases). V was shortened by 4 bases and J by 2 bases, with 12 bases between the two germline ends. This CDR3 is built from 13 residues. Germline-derived CDR1 and CDR2 are GTSNPN and SVGIG (reference sequence). CDR3 DNA sequence: TGTGCCTGGAAAGCTGGGAGAGCCTACGAGCAGTACTTC. This translates into CAWKAGRAYEQYF.

This clonotype was detected once. V is TRBV28 and J is TRBJ2-7, with D tentatively TRBD2 (5 bases). V was shortened by 5 bases and J by 0 bases, with 14 bases between the two germline ends. The CDR3 has 15 residues. Per germline, CDR1 MDHEN and CDR2 SYDVKM. The DNA for the CDR3 is TGTGCCAGCAGTAACACGGGATTCACCTCCTACGAGCAGTACTTC. The encoded protein is CASSNTGFTSYEQYF. Filled out from reference TRBV28 and TRBJ2-7, the complete variable domain reads DVKVTQSSRYLVKRTGEKVFLECVQDMDHENMFWYRQDPGLGLRLIYFSYDVKMKEKGDIPEGYSVSREKKERFSLILESASTNQTSMYLCASSNTGFTSYEQYFGPGTRLTVT.

The chain recombines TRBV15 with TRBJ1-4; unclear D gene. Germline CDR1 and CDR2: LNHNV and YYDKDF (reference sequence). The CDR3 has 15 amino acids. Trimming pared 3 bases from V and 0 bases from J, leaving 8 bases between. The CDR3 DNA follows: TGTGCCACCAGCAGGGACCCAGCAACTAATGAAAAACTGTTTTTT. Translating it yields CATSRDPATNEKLFF.

The genes are TRBV7-2 and TRBJ2-5; TRBD2 matches at 10 bases. The J segment lost 7 bases and the V segment lost 3 bases, leaving 5 bases of the junction unmatched. The CDR3 consists of 14 residues. Germline CDR1 is SGHTA and CDR2 is FQGNSA. The CDR3: CASSLGTSVGTQYF. Here the CDR3 DNA reads TGTGCCAGCAGCTTGGGGACTAGCGTAGGGACCCAGTACTTC.

The chain links TRBV12-3 or TRBV12-4 to TRBJ2-1; D might be TRBD2 (6 bases). This CDR3 comprises 16 residues. Trimming removed 4 bases from V and 8 bases from J, with 21 bases in between. The CDR3 spells CASSSIKGTRRDEQFF. The CDR3 DNA reads TGTGCCAGCAGTTCAATTAAAGGGACTCGTCGGGATGAGCAGTTCTTC.

The chain carries TRBV7-2 and TRBJ2-1; 9 bases fit TRBD2. Looked up from germline, CDR1 is SGHTA and CDR2 is FQGNSA. This CDR3 is built from 15 residues. V was clipped by 1 base and J by 8 bases; unmatched bases: 6. The CDR3 is CASSLVSGRLHEQFF. The CDR3 nucleotides are TGTGCCAGCAGCTTAGTAAGCGGGAGGCTGCATGAGCAGTTCTTC.

The chain carries TRBV15 and TRBJ2-3, with TRBD1 matching 8 bases. Germline CDR1 LNHNV, CDR2 YYDKDF (reference sequence). This CDR3 region has 18 residues. V dropped 0 bases and J dropped 4; count of bases not matched to a gene: 12. The CDR3 DNA reads as TGTGCCACCAGCAGAGAGACGACAGGGGCCCTTAACGCAGATACGCAGTATTTT. It yields the protein CATSRETTGALNADTQYF.

CDR3: CASSQGGGVLTEAFF. The CDR3 nucleotides read TGTGCCAGCAGCCAAGGGGGGGGCGTACTCACTGAAGCTTTCTTT. The chain links TRBV7-3 to TRBJ1-1, with a possible D match to TRBD1 (6 bases). Germline V gene lookup returns CDR1 SGHTA and CDR2 FQGTGA. V gave up 5 bases and J gave up 4 bases, with 17 bases separating them. CDR3 size: 15 residues.

The CDR3 DNA sequence: TGCGCCAGCAGCCCCACCGATATCACTAGCCTTAATTACAATGAGCAGTTCTTC. The encoded protein is CASSPTDITSLNYNEQFF. The chain couples TRBV4-1 to TRBJ2-1; D perhaps matches TRBD2 (6 bases). The germline V gene has CDR1 MGHRA and CDR2 YSYEKL. Trimming cost V 4 bases and J 4 bases, with 23 bases left between them. The CDR3 loop spans 18 amino acids.

This chain connects TRBV2 to TRBJ1-2; 8 bases are shared with TRBD1. The CDR3 totals 13 residues. V was clipped by 6 bases and J by 3 bases; unmatched bases: 3. Germline values: CDR1 SNHLY, CDR2 FYNNEI. The chain's CDR3 is CASRVRGHYGYTF. The DNA for the CDR3 is TGTGCCAGCAGGGTCAGGGGGCACTATGGCTACACCTTC.

The rearrangement uses TRBV7-6 and TRBJ2-5, with 7 positions matching TRBD1. J gave up 1 base and V 5 bases, and 7 bases lay outside the gene matches. The CDR3 sequence is 15 residues long. Per germline, CDR1 SGHVS and CDR2 FNYEAQ. CDR3 loop: CASSLPGTAQETQYF. The DNA of the CDR3 is TGTGCCAGCAGCCTACCCGGGACAGCCCAAGAGACCCAGTACTTC.

In DNA form, the CDR3 reads TGTGCCAGCAGCGTAGGGGGTATAGATACATATGAGCAGTTCTTC. It codes for CASSVGGIDTYEQFF. This chain connects TRBV9 to TRBJ2-1; D is unclear. This CDR3 is 15 amino acids long. V was shortened by 0 bases and J by 8 bases, with 15 bases between the two germline ends. CDR1 and CDR2 from the germline V gene are SGDLS and YYNGEE.

This sequence joins TRBV27 and TRBJ2-5, with a tentative D call TRBD2 (7 bases). The CDR3 is made up of 16 amino acids. The V gene's germline CDR1 is MNHEY and CDR2 SMNVEV (reference sequence). The V gene lost 6 bases and the J gene lost 4 bases, with 21 bases spanning the gap. Here the CDR3 DNA reads TGTGCCAGCAGGGATTTGGTTGGGGGGGCAGGAGAGACCCAGTACTTC. Translation: CASRDLVGGAGETQYF.